These 32 T cell receptor beta chains came from one sample sequenced in a study of CD8+ T cells in alopecia areata. Treatment: oral pan-JAK inhibitor, 5-10 mg twice daily. Reverse transcribed after extraction, RNA yielded cDNA as the sequencing template. Libraries were prepared by immunoSEQ multiplex PCR; TCRdb keeps only in-frame clonotypes and omits some of them. The sample has approximately 90,000 clones, around three quarters seen once. The sample in question was CD8+ T cells sorted from blood, obtained around week 42, from a patient treated with tofacitinib. All receptors derive from a human donor with alopecia areata.

The chain joins TRBV29-1 to TRBJ1-2; D is ambiguous. Germline V gene sequence: CDR1 SQVTM, CDR2 ANQGSEA. The V gene lost 4 bases and the J gene lost 4 bases, with 13 bases spanning the gap. The length of the CDR3 is 13 residues. The CDR3 sequence is CSVVVGNGYGYTF. The DNA of the CDR3 is TGCAGCGTTGTTGTGGGGAATGGCTATGGCTACACCTTC.

This chain connects TRBV6-1 to TRBJ2-1, with 10 bases fitting TRBD2. V was pared by 0 bases and J by 4 bases, with 0 bases of the junction left unmatched. The length of the CDR3 is 15 residues. Germline CDR1 MNHNS, CDR2 SASEGT. This chain's CDR3 is CASSEAAGGYNEQFF. The DNA of the CDR3 is TGTGCCAGCAGTGAAGCAGCGGGGGGGTACAATGAGCAGTTCTTC.

The rearrangement uses TRBV27 and TRBJ1-5; 8 bases map to TRBD1. The CDR3 contains 16 residues. Trimming took 0 bases from V and 2 from J; bases not matched to a gene: 3. Germline CDR1 MNHEY, CDR2 SMNVEV (reference sequence). CDR3 sequence: CASSLSQTGGNQPQHF. CDR3 nucleotide sequence: TGTGCCAGCAGTTTATCCCAGACAGGGGGCAATCAGCCCCAGCATTTT.

The rearrangement uses TRBV19 and TRBJ2-6; D ambiguous. CDR3 size: 18 residues. The germline V and J ends were trimmed by 7 bases and 0 bases, with 19 bases remaining between them. CDR1 is LNHDA, CDR2 SQIVND, per germline (reference sequence). For the CDR3, the DNA is TGTGCCAGTAACCCACCTTCGGCAGGCGCCTCTGGGGCCAACGTCCTGACTTTC. Its protein product is CASNPPSAGASGANVLTF.

This clone has more than one count but fewer than ten. Other nucleotide sequences from this sample produce the same CDR3. The V and J genes are TRBV2 and TRBJ2-7; D gene ambiguous. This CDR3 region has 11 residues. V lost 3 bases and J 3 bases, leaving 3 bases between the germline ends. Germline CDR1 and CDR2: SNHLY and FYNNEI. The CDR3 bases are TGTGCCAGCAGTGACAGCTACGAGCAGTACTTC. Protein: CASSDSYEQYF.

The rearrangement links TRBV29-1 to TRBJ2-6, with 7 bases lining up with TRBD1. J gave up 2 bases and V 3 bases, and 10 bases lay outside the gene matches. Germline values: CDR1 SQVTM, CDR2 ANQGSEA. CDR3 length: 17 residues. As DNA, the CDR3 is TGCAGCGTTGAGTCTCGACAGGGAAGGCCTGGGGCCAACGTCCTGACTTTC. Translated: CSVESRQGRPGANVLTF.

Remarks on this clone: The same CDR3 arises from other DNA sequences in this sample as well. The chain's CDR3 is CASSFGQGDETQYF. CDR3 DNA: TGTGCCAGCAGTTTCGGACAGGGGGACGAGACCCAGTACTTC. V gene TRBV27 combines with J gene TRBJ2-5; 10 nucleotides align to TRBD1. The CDR3 runs 14 residues. The germline V gene encodes CDR1 MNHEY and CDR2 SMNVEV (reference sequence). The trim removed 3 bases at V and 5 bases at J, leaving 3 bases unmatched.

This sequence joins TRBV2 and TRBJ1-1; D uncertain. The germline CDR1 and CDR2 sequences are SNHLY and FYNNEI. Trimming stripped 2 bases from V and 8 bases from J, with 6 bases between. This CDR3 is built from 11 residues. CDR3 residues: CASSESAEAFF. The CDR3 DNA reads as TGTGCCAGCAGTGAATCCGCGGAAGCTTTCTTT.

This chain uses TRBV4-3 with TRBJ1-1, with a possible D match to TRBD1 (6 bases). V lost 0 bases and J 1 base, leaving 9 bases between the germline ends. CDR3 length equals 15 residues. Looked up from germline, CDR1 is LGHNA and CDR2 is YSLEER. The CDR3 loop is CASSQDPTGNTEAFF. The CDR3 bases are TGCGCCAGCAGCCAAGATCCGACAGGGAACACTGAAGCTTTCTTT.

This clone was counted a few times. The genes are TRBV11-1 and TRBJ2-3, with 9 nucleotides matching TRBD1. The CDR3 sequence is 15 residues long. Germline CDR1 SGHAT, CDR2 FQDESV (reference sequence). V lost 5 bases and J lost 2; bases outside the gene matches: 5. The CDR3 protein is CASSLRDRVTDTQYF. The DNA of the CDR3 is TGTGCCAGCAGCCTCCGGGACAGGGTCACAGATACGCAGTATTTT.

The V and J genes are TRBV10-3 and TRBJ2-3; no reliable D call. Germline V CDR1 and CDR2: ENHRY, SYGVKD. Trimming pared 6 bases from V and 3 bases from J, leaving 16 bases between. The CDR3 length is 15 residues. The DNA of the CDR3 is TGTGCCATCAGCTGGACGGCCGAGAGGACAGATACGCAGTATTTT. Translating it yields CAISWTAERTDTQYF.

The chain carries TRBV6-5 and TRBJ2-5; 7 nucleotides line up with TRBD1. The J segment lost 5 bases and the V segment lost 6 bases, leaving 6 bases of the junction unmatched. CDR1 is MNHEY, CDR2 SVGAGI, per germline. The CDR3 has 13 amino acids. The CDR3 DNA follows: TGTGCCAGCAGAGAGGGGGCAAGGGAGACCCAGTACTTC. As protein: CASREGARETQYF.

V is TRBV30 and J is TRBJ2-1, with D perhaps being TRBD1 or TRBD2 (6 bases each). Germline V gives CDR1 GTSNPN, CDR2 SVGIG (reference sequence). V shed 0 bases and J shed 4 bases, with 10 bases lying between them. This CDR3 contains 14 residues. CDR3 protein: CAWSVGGIYNEQFF. CDR3 nucleotide sequence: TGTGCCTGGAGTGTGGGGGGCATATACAATGAGCAGTTCTTC.

The chain uses TRBV2 and TRBJ1-5; D is ambiguous. Looked up from germline, CDR1 is SNHLY and CDR2 is FYNNEI. V was pared by 5 bases and J by 0 bases, with 11 bases between. The CDR3 totals 15 residues. The CDR3 region has the DNA TGTGCCAGCAGTCCAACAAGTTATAGCAATCAGCCCCAGCATTTT. Translation gives CASSPTSYSNQPQHF.

The V call is TRBV5-6, the J call TRBJ2-7, with D perhaps being TRBD1 or TRBD2 (6 bases each). Germline loops: CDR1 SGHDT, CDR2 YYEEEE. Deletions cut 2 bases from V and 3 bases from J, with 18 bases between. The CDR3 sequence is 16 residues long. In DNA form, the CDR3 reads TGTGCCAGCAGCTTAGCAGTCGGGGGCGCGCTCTACGAGCAGTACTTC. Translated, it gives CASSLAVGGALYEQYF. The variable domain in full, completed from reference TRBV5-6 and TRBJ2-7, reads DAGVTQSPTHLIKTRGQQVTLRCSPKSGHDTVSWYQQALGQGPQFIFQYYEEEERQRGNFPDRFSGHQFPNYSSELNVNALLLGDSALYLCASSLAVGGALYEQYFGPGTRLTVT.

The genes are TRBV11-3 and TRBJ2-1; a possible D gene is TRBD2 (5 bases). In germline, CDR1 is SGHNT, CDR2 YENEEA. The CDR3 runs to 15 residues. With 5 bases removed from V and 2 bases from J, the gap between germline ends came to 13 bases. The CDR3 here is CASSLVATPYNEQFF. For the CDR3, the DNA is TGTGCCAGCAGCCTCGTAGCGACCCCCTACAATGAGCAGTTCTTC.

CDR3 nucleotides: TGTGCCAGTAGTCTCGGGGGGGACAGAAACCTCATGAACACTGAAGCTTTCTTT. Its translation is CASSLGGDRNLMNTEAFF. This rearrangement joins TRBV19 to TRBJ1-1; 7 positions agree with TRBD1. CDR1 LNHDA and CDR2 SQIVND come from the germline V gene (reference sequence). The CDR3 totals 18 residues. V shed 5 bases and J 0 bases; nucleotides not matched to a gene: 15. Full variable domain (rest looked up from reference TRBV19 and TRBJ1-1): DGGITQSPKYLFRKEGQNVTLSCEQNLNHDAMYWYRQDPGQGLRLIYYSQIVNDFQKGDIAEGYSVSREKKESFPLTVTSAQKNPTAFYLCASSLGGDRNLMNTEAFFGQGTRLTVV.

The CDR3 reads CASSQESGSTYEQYF. DNA of the CDR3: TGCGCCAGCAGCCAAGAATCAGGATCTACCTACGAGCAGTACTTC. The chain joins TRBV4-3 to TRBJ2-7; D unclear. The length of the CDR3 is 15 residues. Germline CDR1 LGHNA, CDR2 YSLEER. V dropped 0 bases and J dropped 2 bases, with 11 bases sitting between them.

V is TRBV6-5 and J is TRBJ2-1; D might be TRBD1 or TRBD2, each matching 5 bases. V shed 8 bases and J shed 5 bases, with 13 bases lying between them. The CDR3 length is 13 residues. Germline V gene lookup returns CDR1 MNHEY and CDR2 SVGAGI. This CDR3 reads CASGTRGNNEQFF. The CDR3 DNA sequence: TGTGCCAGCGGGACCCGGGGAAACAATGAGCAGTTCTTC.

The CDR3 is CAISVLSLAPTGKNSYEQYF. In nucleotides, the CDR3 is TGTGCCATCAGTGTATTAAGTCTCGCACCGACAGGGAAGAACTCCTACGAGCAGTACTTC. The chain links TRBV10-3 to TRBJ2-7, with TRBD1 identical over 7 bases. Germline V lookup: CDR1 ENHRY, CDR2 SYGVKD. The CDR3 length is 20 residues. Losses at the gene ends were 4 bases for V and 0 bases for J; bases not matched to a gene: 21.

This clone has a handful of counts. Other DNA sequences in the sample encode the same CDR3. This chain joins TRBV25-1 and TRBJ2-5; 7 positions agree with TRBD2. This CDR3 is 14 amino acids long. Trimming cost V 2 bases and J 4 bases; bases outside gene matches: 4. Germline CDR1 and CDR2: MGHDK and SYGVNS. The chain's CDR3 is CASSEAGGGETQYF. In DNA, the CDR3 is TGTGCCAGCAGTGAAGCCGGCGGGGGAGAGACCCAGTACTTC.

The chain links TRBV7-9 to TRBJ1-4; 8 bases are a match to TRBD1. The ends lost 3 bases at V and 8 bases at J; junction bases unmatched: 5. The CDR3 runs 14 residues. CDR1 is SEHNR, CDR2 FQNEAQ, per germline (reference sequence). The CDR3 DNA follows: TGTGCCAGCAGCTTGGACAGGGACGACGAAAAACTGTTTTTT. This sequence encodes CASSLDRDDEKLFF.

This clone has only a few counts. The V and J genes are TRBV28 and TRBJ2-1, with unresolved D. This CDR3 has 15 amino acids. From germline, CDR1 is MDHEN and CDR2 SYDVKM. V lost 6 bases to trimming and J lost 7 bases, with 19 bases between them. The CDR3 loop reads CASSSQGTFGNEQFF. In nucleotides, the CDR3 is TGTGCCAGCAGCTCTCAAGGAACTTTTGGGAATGAGCAGTTCTTC. Complete variable domain (other parts from reference TRBV28 and TRBJ2-1): DVKVTQSSRYLVKRTGEKVFLECVQDMDHENMFWYRQDPGLGLRLIYFSYDVKMKEKGDIPEGYSVSREKKERFSLILESASTNQTSMYLCASSSQGTFGNEQFFGPGTRLTVL.

The count of this clone is one. The rearrangement joins TRBV30 to TRBJ1-6, with D maybe TRBD1 (5 bases). The ends were cut back, 4 bases at V and 3 bases at J, with 16 bases in the middle. CDR3 length equals 16 residues. Germline V gene lookup returns CDR1 GTSNPN and CDR2 SVGIG (reference sequence). CDR3 in amino acids: CAWNQGNRLYNSPLHF. DNA for the CDR3: TGTGCCTGGAACCAGGGAAACCGCCTCTATAATTCACCCCTCCACTTT.

This clone turned up a few times. The rearrangement links TRBV7-2 to TRBJ1-2; 10 bases align to TRBD1. The CDR3 has 15 amino acids. V was clipped by 7 bases and J by 1 base; unmatched bases: 6. Per the germline V gene, CDR1 is SGHTA and CDR2 is FQGNSA. The CDR3 is CASTLGQGNNYGYTF. In nucleotides, the CDR3 is TGTGCCAGCACCCTGGGACAGGGGAATAACTATGGCTACACCTTC.

This clone was picked up one time. The chain uses TRBV7-9 and TRBJ1-2, with 7 bases matching TRBD1. CDR1 and CDR2 from the germline V gene are SEHNR and FQNEAQ (reference sequence). The CDR3 loop spans 13 amino acids. In DNA form, the CDR3 reads TGTGGGACCGGGACAGAGTCCCTTTATGGCTACACCTTC. Translation gives CGTGTESLYGYTF.

The chain has TRBV27 and TRBJ2-2; tentatively, D is TRBD1 (5 bases). The CDR3 has 15 residues. V was shortened by 7 bases and J by 3 bases, with 15 bases between the two germline ends. CDR1 is MNHEY and CDR2 is SMNVEV in the germline V gene (reference sequence). The CDR3 here is CASTPGFSYTGELFF. In DNA form, the CDR3 reads TGTGCCAGCACCCCAGGGTTTTCCTACACCGGGGAGCTGTTTTTT.

The chain is built from TRBV14 and TRBJ2-7; 8 nucleotides match TRBD1. This CDR3 spans 18 amino acids. Per germline, CDR1 SGHDN and CDR2 FVKESK. V lost 0 bases, J lost 2 bases, and 12 bases stayed unmatched. Here the CDR3 DNA reads TGTGCCAGCAGCCAAGATCCCGGTGGGGACAGGAGCCCCTACGAGCAGTACTTC. Amino acids: CASSQDPGGDRSPYEQYF.

V usage is TRBV27 and J usage is TRBJ1-5; 7 bases fit TRBD1. The J segment lost 6 bases and the V segment lost 7 bases, leaving 3 bases of the junction unmatched. Germline CDR1 reads MNHEY; CDR2 reads SMNVEV (reference sequence). The CDR3 length is 12 residues. The CDR3 here is CASTTGAQPQHF. CDR3 coding DNA: TGTGCCAGCACCACAGGGGCTCAGCCCCAGCATTTT.

A few counts support this clone. The chain combines TRBV5-1 with TRBJ2-7; TRBD1 aligns across 9 bases. The germline CDR1 and CDR2 sequences are SGHRS and YFSETQ. V dropped 4 bases and J dropped 5; count of bases not matched to a gene: 10. This CDR3 comprises 15 residues. Here the CDR3 reads CASSIRPGQGNEQYF. The CDR3 DNA reads as TGCGCCAGCAGCATCCGACCGGGACAGGGTAACGAGCAGTACTTC. Together with reference TRBV5-1 and TRBJ2-7, the CDR3 gives the full variable domain: KAGVTQTPRYLIKTRGQQVTLSCSPISGHRSVSWYQQTPGQGLQFLFEYFSETQRNKGNFPGRFSGRQFSNSRSEMNVSTLELGDSALYLCASSIRPGQGNEQYFGPGTRLTVT.

J is TRBJ2-1 and V is TRBV29-1, with 10 nucleotides matching TRBD2. The J segment lost 6 bases and the V segment lost 1 base, leaving 6 bases of the junction unmatched. The CDR3 is made up of 15 amino acids. Looked up from germline, CDR1 is SQVTM and CDR2 is ANQGSEA. The CDR3 sequence is CSVEASGGLTNEQFF. DNA of the CDR3: TGCAGCGTTGAAGCTAGCGGGGGCCTCACCAATGAGCAGTTCTTC.

The rearrangement uses TRBV27 and TRBJ2-2; 8 nucleotides match TRBD1. J was trimmed by 1 base and V by 3 bases; bases with no gene match: 1. CDR1 and CDR2 from the germline V gene are MNHEY and SMNVEV (reference sequence). This CDR3 has 15 residues. The CDR3 coding sequence is TGTGCCAGCAGTTTGGGGACAGGGAACACCGGGGAGCTGTTTTTT. As protein: CASSLGTGNTGELFF.